The 16 T cell receptor beta chains given below trace back to one sample, sequenced in a study of cytomegalovirus exposure and HLA in healthy donors. The PCR employed 60 Vbeta primers together with 13 Jbeta primers. Libraries were prepared by immunoSEQ multiplex PCR; TCRdb keeps only in-frame clonotypes and omits some of them. The data contain fewer than 100,000 clones, around 73% of them singletons. The material sequenced was PBMCs. The receptors originated from a female donor in good health and CMV-seronegative.

The rearrangement links TRBV7-3 to TRBJ2-1; 12 bases are a match to TRBD2. CDR3 size: 15 residues. Trimming at V came to 6 bases and at J to 6 bases, leaving 6 bases not matched to a gene. The germline V gene encodes CDR1 SGHTA and CDR2 FQGTGA. The CDR3 here is CASSLLAGGTNEQFF. The CDR3, as DNA: TGTGCCAGCAGTCTACTAGCGGGAGGAACCAATGAGCAGTTCTTC.

The chain uses TRBV5-1 and TRBJ2-1; tentatively, D is TRBD2 (7 bases). The CDR3 length is 14 residues. In germline, CDR1 is SGHRS, CDR2 YFSETQ. Trimming stripped 1 base from V and 9 bases from J, with 14 bases between. The CDR3 region has the DNA TGCGCCAGCAGCTTGTATAGGGGGGGTGGTGAGCAGTTCTTC. It codes for CASSLYRGGGEQFF.

In this sample, this clone turned up a few times. One end of the junction does not line up with germline, which may come from a read error. The chain recombines TRBV7-9 with TRBJ1-1; D uncertain. Germline loops: CDR1 SEHNR, CDR2 FQNEAQ (reference sequence). This CDR3 has 13 amino acids. This chain's CDR3 is CSSSLRSNTEAFF. CDR3 nucleotide sequence: TGTTCCAGCAGCTTACGGAGCAACACTGAAGCTTTCTTT.

V is TRBV6-6 and J is TRBJ2-3; a possible D gene is TRBD2 (6 bases). The CDR3 has 14 amino acids. V lost 4 bases to trimming and J lost 2 bases, with 10 bases between them. The germline V gene has CDR1 MNHNY and CDR2 SVGAGI (reference sequence). The CDR3 DNA reads TGTGCCAGCAGTTCGGTAGCGGTCACAGATACGCAGTATTTT. Its protein is CASSSVAVTDTQYF.

The CDR3 loop is CASSYTSGSTDTQYF. Written as DNA, the CDR3 is TGTGCCAGCAGCTATACTAGCGGGAGCACAGATACGCAGTATTTT. The V gene is TRBV7-2, the J gene TRBJ2-3; the match to TRBD2 covers 9 bases. Germline V gene sequence: CDR1 SGHTA, CDR2 FQGNSA. The CDR3 runs to 15 residues. V was clipped by 4 bases and J by 0 bases; unmatched bases: 2.

This clone was recorded only once. The rearrangement uses TRBV11-2 and TRBJ1-6, with a tentative D call TRBD1 (5 bases). V was cut by 4 bases and J by 17 bases, with 15 bases left in between. Germline CDR1 and CDR2: SGHAT and FQNNGV. The CDR3 runs to 12 residues. The CDR3 DNA is TGTGCCAGCAGCTCCCGAGGGACTCCCGTCCACTTT. This sequence encodes CASSSRGTPVHF.

This chain joins TRBV6-6 and TRBJ2-7, with D possibly being TRBD2 (5 bases). V lost 8 bases to trimming and J lost 7 bases, with 24 bases between them. The CDR3 spans 15 residues. Germline lookup yields CDR1 MNHNY and CDR2 SVGAGI (reference sequence). CDR3 DNA: TGTGCCAGCTCCCCGGGAAGGCGAACTTCCGGGGAGCAGTACTTC. Its translation: CASSPGRRTSGEQYF.

This clone occurred a few times. V is TRBV6-5 and J is TRBJ1-1; D gene uncertain. Per germline, CDR1 MNHEY and CDR2 SVGAGI. CDR3 length equals 13 residues. Trimming shortened V by 4 bases and J by 3 bases, and 9 bases separated the two germline ends. The CDR3 DNA follows: TGTGCCAGCAGTTCCAGACGGGACACTGAAGCTTTCTTT. It is translated as CASSSRRDTEAFF.

V gene TRBV10-3 combines with J gene TRBJ2-7; no definite D call. This CDR3 comprises 14 residues. The V gene lost 5 bases and the J gene lost 2 bases, with 13 bases spanning the gap. The germline gives CDR1 ENHRY, CDR2 SYGVKD. In DNA form, the CDR3 reads TGTGCCATCAGTATACCTTACCCAGCCTACGAGCAGTACTTC. Protein: CAISIPYPAYEQYF.

The chain carries TRBV5-4 and TRBJ2-3; TRBD2 matches at 10 bases. Germline-derived CDR1 and CDR2 are SGHNT and YYREEE (reference sequence). V gave up 7 bases and J gave up 2 bases; unmatched junction bases: 19. This CDR3 region has 19 residues. The CDR3 is CASVPRIAGGPPITDTQYF. DNA of the CDR3: TGTGCCAGCGTCCCTAGGATAGCGGGGGGACCCCCTATCACAGATACGCAGTATTTT.

V is TRBV11-3 and J is TRBJ2-7; the D gene is possibly TRBD1 (5 bases). With 0 bases removed from V and 2 bases from J, the gap between germline ends came to 14 bases. This CDR3 region has 16 residues. Germline V gene data show CDR1 as SGHNT and CDR2 as YENEEA. The CDR3 region is CASSLDRALRTYEQYF. CDR3 bases: TGTGCCAGCAGCTTAGACAGGGCCCTCAGAACCTACGAGCAGTACTTC.

The genes are TRBV6-1 and TRBJ1-2, with D possibly being TRBD1 (5 bases). This CDR3 has 13 amino acids. Germline-derived CDR1 and CDR2 are MNHNS and SASEGT. Trimming took 2 bases from V and 8 from J, leaving 12 bases between them. The CDR3 loop reads CASSEPRGGGYTF. The DNA of the CDR3 is TGTGCCAGCAGTGAACCGCGGGGCGGAGGCTACACCTTC.

The chain joins TRBV6-6 to TRBJ1-1; 10 bases fit TRBD1. Germline V lookup: CDR1 MNHNY, CDR2 SVGAGI (reference sequence). The ends lost 7 bases at V and 1 base at J; junction bases unmatched: 6. The length of the CDR3 is 15 residues. The CDR3 spells CASNDGQGENTEAFF. DNA of the CDR3: TGTGCCAGCAACGACGGACAGGGGGAGAACACTGAAGCTTTCTTT.

The chain recombines TRBV28 with TRBJ1-2, with a tentative D call TRBD1 (5 bases). In germline, CDR1 is MDHEN, CDR2 SYDVKM. The CDR3 extends over 12 amino acids. V lost 6 bases to trimming and J lost 8 bases, with 13 bases between them. The CDR3 here is CASRAGGVGYTF. The CDR3 nucleotides are TGTGCCAGCAGAGCCGGGGGGGTCGGCTACACCTTC.

This clone occurred a few times. V usage is TRBV6-5 and J usage is TRBJ1-4; 10 positions match TRBD1. V was pared by 6 bases and J by 2 bases, with 3 bases of the junction left unmatched. Germline CDR1 MNHEY, CDR2 SVGAGI. The CDR3 has 15 amino acids. CDR3 DNA sequence: TGTGCCAGCAGGAGACAGGGGGCTACTAATGAAAAACTGTTTTTT. Protein product: CASRRQGATNEKLFF.

This CDR3 reads CASSLAQGSYEQYF. CDR3 in DNA: TGCGCCAGCAGCCTCGCCCAGGGTTCCTACGAGCAGTACTTC. The chain carries TRBV4-3 and TRBJ2-7; perhaps TRBD1 as D (5 bases). This CDR3 region has 14 residues. In germline, CDR1 is LGHNA, CDR2 YSLEER. The V end was cut by 4 bases, the J end by 1 base, with 11 bases between.